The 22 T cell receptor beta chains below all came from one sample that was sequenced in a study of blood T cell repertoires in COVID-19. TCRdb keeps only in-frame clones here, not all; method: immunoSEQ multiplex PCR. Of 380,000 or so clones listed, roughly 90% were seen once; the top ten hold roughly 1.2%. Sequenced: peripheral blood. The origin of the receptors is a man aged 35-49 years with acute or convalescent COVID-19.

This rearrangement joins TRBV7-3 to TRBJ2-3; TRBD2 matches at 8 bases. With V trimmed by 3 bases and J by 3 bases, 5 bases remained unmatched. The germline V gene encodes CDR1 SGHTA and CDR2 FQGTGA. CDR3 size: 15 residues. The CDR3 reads CASSFQAGETDTQYF. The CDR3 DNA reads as TGTGCCAGCAGCTTCCAAGCGGGAGAAACAGATACGCAGTATTTT.

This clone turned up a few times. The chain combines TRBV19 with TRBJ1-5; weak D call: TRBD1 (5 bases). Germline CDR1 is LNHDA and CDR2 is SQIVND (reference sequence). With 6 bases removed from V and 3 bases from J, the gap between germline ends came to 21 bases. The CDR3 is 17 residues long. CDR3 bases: TGTGCCAGTAGAGGTAGCGGGACCGGCGGTTTCAATCAGCCCCAGCATTTT. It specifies CASRGSGTGGFNQPQHF. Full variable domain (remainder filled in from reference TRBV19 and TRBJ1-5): DGGITQSPKYLFRKEGQNVTLSCEQNLNHDAMYWYRQDPGQGLRLIYYSQIVNDFQKGDIAEGYSVSREKKESFPLTVTSAQKNPTAFYLCASRGSGTGGFNQPQHFGDGTRLSIL.

CDR3 nucleotide sequence: TGTGCCAGCAGTTCCGGAGGGGTAGGCTACAATGAGCAGTTCTTC. Translated: CASSSGGVGYNEQFF. The chain employs TRBV27 and TRBJ2-1; perhaps TRBD2 as D (6 bases). The CDR3 runs to 15 residues. Trimming cost V 4 bases and J 3 bases, with 13 bases left between them. CDR1 and CDR2 from the germline V gene are MNHEY and SMNVEV (reference sequence).

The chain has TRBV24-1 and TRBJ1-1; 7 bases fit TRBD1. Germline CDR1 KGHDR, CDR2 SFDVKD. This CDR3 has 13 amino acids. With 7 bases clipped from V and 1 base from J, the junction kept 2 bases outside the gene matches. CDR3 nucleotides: TGTGCCACCAGACGACAGGGGAACACTGAAGCTTTCTTT. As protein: CATRRQGNTEAFF.

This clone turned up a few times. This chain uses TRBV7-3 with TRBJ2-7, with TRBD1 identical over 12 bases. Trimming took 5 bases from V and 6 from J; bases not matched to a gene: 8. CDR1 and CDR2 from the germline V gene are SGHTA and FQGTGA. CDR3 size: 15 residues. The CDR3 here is CASSLGTGGRSEQYF. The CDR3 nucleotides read TGTGCCAGCAGCCTAGGGACAGGGGGCCGCAGCGAGCAGTACTTC.

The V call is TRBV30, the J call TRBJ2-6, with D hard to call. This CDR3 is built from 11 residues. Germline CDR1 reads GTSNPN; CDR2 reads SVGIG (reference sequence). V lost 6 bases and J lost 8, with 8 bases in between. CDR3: CACLLPNVLTF. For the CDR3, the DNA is TGTGCCTGCCTCCTACCCAACGTCCTGACTTTC. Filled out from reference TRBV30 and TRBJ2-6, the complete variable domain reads SQTIHQWPATLVQPVGSPLSLECTVEGTSNPNLYWYRQAAGRGLQLLFYSVGIGQISSEVPQNLSASRPQDRQFILSSKKLLLSDSGFYLCACLLPNVLTFGAGSRLTVL.

As DNA, the CDR3 is TGTGCCAGCAGTTACGAGGCGGGGGGGCCAACAGATACGCAGTATTTT. Amino acid sequence: CASSYEAGGPTDTQYF. The chain employs TRBV6-7 and TRBJ2-3; the match to TRBD2 covers 9 bases. TRBV6-7 belongs to the ORF category, with a function that is uncertain. The CDR3 is made up of 16 amino acids. The trim removed 2 bases at V and 3 bases at J, leaving 6 bases unmatched.

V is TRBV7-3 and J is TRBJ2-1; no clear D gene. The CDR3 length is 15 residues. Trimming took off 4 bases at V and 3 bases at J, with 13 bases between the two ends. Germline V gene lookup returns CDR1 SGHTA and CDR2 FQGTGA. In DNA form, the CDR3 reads TGTGCCAGCAGCTCCCACACAACAAACTACAATGAGCAGTTCTTC. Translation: CASSSHTTNYNEQFF.

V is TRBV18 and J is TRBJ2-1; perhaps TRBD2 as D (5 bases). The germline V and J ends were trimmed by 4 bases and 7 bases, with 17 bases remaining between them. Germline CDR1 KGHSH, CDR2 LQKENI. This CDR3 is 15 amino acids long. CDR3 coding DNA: TGTGCCAGCTCACTAGGCGGAAACGGACTGAATGAGCAGTTCTTC. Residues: CASSLGGNGLNEQFF.

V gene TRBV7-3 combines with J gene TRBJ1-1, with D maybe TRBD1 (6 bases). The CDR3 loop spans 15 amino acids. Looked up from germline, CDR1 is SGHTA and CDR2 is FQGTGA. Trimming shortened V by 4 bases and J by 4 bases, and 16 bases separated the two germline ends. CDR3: CASSSGGREGTEAFF. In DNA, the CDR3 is TGTGCCAGCAGCTCTGGGGGCCGGGAGGGCACTGAAGCTTTCTTT.

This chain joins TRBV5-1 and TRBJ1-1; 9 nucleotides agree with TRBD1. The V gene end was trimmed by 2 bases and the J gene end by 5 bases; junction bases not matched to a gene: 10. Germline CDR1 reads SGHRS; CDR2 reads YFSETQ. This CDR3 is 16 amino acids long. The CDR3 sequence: CASSLLPTGGLTEAFF. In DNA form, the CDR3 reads TGCGCCAGCAGCTTACTTCCTACAGGGGGCTTGACTGAAGCTTTCTTT. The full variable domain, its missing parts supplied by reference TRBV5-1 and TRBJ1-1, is KAGVTQTPRYLIKTRGQQVTLSCSPISGHRSVSWYQQTPGQGLQFLFEYFSETQRNKGNFPGRFSGRQFSNSRSEMNVSTLELGDSALYLCASSLLPTGGLTEAFFGQGTRLTVV.

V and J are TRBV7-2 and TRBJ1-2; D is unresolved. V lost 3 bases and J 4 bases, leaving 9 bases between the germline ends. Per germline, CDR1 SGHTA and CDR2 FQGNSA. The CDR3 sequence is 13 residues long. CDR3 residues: CASSFRSTYGYTF. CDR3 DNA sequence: TGTGCCAGCAGCTTCAGATCCACCTATGGCTACACCTTC.

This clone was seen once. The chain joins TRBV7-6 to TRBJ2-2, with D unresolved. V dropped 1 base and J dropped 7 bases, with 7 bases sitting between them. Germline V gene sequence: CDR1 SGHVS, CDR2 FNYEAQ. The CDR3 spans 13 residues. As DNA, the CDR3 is TGTGCCAGCAGCTTAGAATCGGGCGGGGAGCTGTTTTTT. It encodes CASSLESGGELFF.

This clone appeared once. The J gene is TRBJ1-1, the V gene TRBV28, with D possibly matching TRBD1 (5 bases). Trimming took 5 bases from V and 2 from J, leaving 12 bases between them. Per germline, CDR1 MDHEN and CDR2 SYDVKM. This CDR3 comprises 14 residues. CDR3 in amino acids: CASSRQRDNTEAFF. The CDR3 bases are TGTGCCAGCAGTAGACAGAGAGATAACACTGAAGCTTTCTTT.

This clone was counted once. The CDR3 DNA is TGTGCCAGCAGCCAAGGTTCCAGGGGTAACACCTTC. Encoded protein: CASSQGSRGNTF. V and J are TRBV3-1 (or the pseudogene TRBV3-2) and TRBJ1-2; D perhaps matches TRBD1 (6 bases). This CDR3 spans 12 amino acids. Between the trimmed V and J ends, which lost 1 base and 12 bases, there was a span of 12 bases. Germline V gives CDR1 LGHDT, CDR2 YNNKEL (reference sequence).

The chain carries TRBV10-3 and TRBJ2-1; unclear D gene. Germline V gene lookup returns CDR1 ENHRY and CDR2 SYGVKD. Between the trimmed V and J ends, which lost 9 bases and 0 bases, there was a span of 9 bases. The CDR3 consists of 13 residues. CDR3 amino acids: CAISPSSYNEQFF. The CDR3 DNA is TGTGCCATTAGCCCTAGCTCCTACAATGAGCAGTTCTTC.

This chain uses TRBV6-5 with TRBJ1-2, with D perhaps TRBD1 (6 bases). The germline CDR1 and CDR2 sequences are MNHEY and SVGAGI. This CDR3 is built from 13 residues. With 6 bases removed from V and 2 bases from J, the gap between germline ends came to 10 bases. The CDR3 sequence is CASSRDRNYGYTF. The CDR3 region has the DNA TGTGCCAGCAGCCGCGACAGGAACTATGGCTACACCTTC.

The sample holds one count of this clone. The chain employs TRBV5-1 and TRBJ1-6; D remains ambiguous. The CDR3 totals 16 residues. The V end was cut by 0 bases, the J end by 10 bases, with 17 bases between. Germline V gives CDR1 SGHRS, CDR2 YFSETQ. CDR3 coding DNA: TGCGCCAGCAGCTTGGCTTTTAGGCAGGCCGGCTCACCCCTCCACTTT. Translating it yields CASSLAFRQAGSPLHF.

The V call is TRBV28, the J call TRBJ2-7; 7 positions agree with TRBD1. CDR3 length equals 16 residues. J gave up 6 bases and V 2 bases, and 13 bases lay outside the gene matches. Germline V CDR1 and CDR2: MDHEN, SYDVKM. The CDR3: CASSLISGQVNFEQYF. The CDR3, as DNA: TGTGCCAGCAGTTTAATTTCAGGACAGGTAAATTTCGAGCAGTACTTC. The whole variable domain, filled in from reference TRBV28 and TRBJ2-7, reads DVKVTQSSRYLVKRTGEKVFLECVQDMDHENMFWYRQDPGLGLRLIYFSYDVKMKEKGDIPEGYSVSREKKERFSLILESASTNQTSMYLCASSLISGQVNFEQYFGPGTRLTVT.

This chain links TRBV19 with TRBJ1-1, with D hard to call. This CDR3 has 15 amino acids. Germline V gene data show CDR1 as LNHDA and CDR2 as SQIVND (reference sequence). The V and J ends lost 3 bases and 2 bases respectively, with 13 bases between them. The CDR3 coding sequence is TGTGCCAGTAGTATGACTAGGAAGTCTAACACTGAAGCTTTCTTT. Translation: CASSMTRKSNTEAFF.

CDR3 sequence: CASSIGGAVIGYTF. CDR3 nucleotides: TGTGCCAGTAGTATAGGAGGAGCCGTTATTGGCTACACCTTC. This rearrangement joins TRBV19 to TRBJ1-2; D not resolved. V dropped 1 base and J dropped 7 bases, with 13 bases sitting between them. The V gene's germline CDR1 is LNHDA and CDR2 SQIVND (reference sequence). This CDR3 has 14 amino acids.

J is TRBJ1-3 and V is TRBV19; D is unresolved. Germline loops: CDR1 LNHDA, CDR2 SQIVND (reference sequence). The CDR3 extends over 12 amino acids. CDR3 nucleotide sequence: TGTGCGACGGGAGTTGCTGGAAACACCATATATTTT. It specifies CATGVAGNTIYF.